These 10 T cell receptor beta chains were sequenced from one sample in a study of sequential checkpoint blockade in melanoma. Repertoires were generated with immunoSEQ multiplex PCR, while TCRdb's copy carries only in-frame clones and drops some. Of 3,500 to 5,000 clones in the sample, less than 25% were seen once. Noted treatment: randomized to nivolumab then ipilimumab (arm A) or the reverse (arm B). This sample comprised tumor tissue (inferred from file names), obtained from a patient given nivolumab and ipilimumab in sequence. The receptors here all came from a human donor with melanoma.

The rearrangement joins TRBV19 to TRBJ2-7; 7 nucleotides match TRBD1. The CDR3 is 14 amino acids. Germline CDR1 and CDR2: LNHDA and SQIVND (reference sequence). The V and J ends lost 6 bases and 2 bases, in that order; junction bases with no gene match: 7. In DNA form, the CDR3 reads TGTGCCAGTAGCCGTGGGCAGGGGGCCTACGAGCAGTACTTC. Its protein product is CASSRGQGAYEQYF. The variable domain in full, with the rest retrieved from reference TRBV19 and TRBJ2-7, is DGGITQSPKYLFRKEGQNVTLSCEQNLNHDAMYWYRQDPGQGLRLIYYSQIVNDFQKGDIAEGYSVSREKKESFPLTVTSAQKNPTAFYLCASSRGQGAYEQYFGPGTRLTVT.

This clone was detected a few times. The gene calls are TRBV6-8 and TRBJ2-7, with 11 bases that match TRBD1. V was pared by 6 bases and J by 3 bases, with 19 bases of the junction left unmatched. The germline CDR1 and CDR2 sequences are MNHGY and SAAAGT. The CDR3 extends over 19 amino acids. The CDR3 spells CASRSTGQGEPLRSYEQYF. For the CDR3, the DNA is TGTGCCAGCAGATCGACGGGACAGGGGGAACCCCTTCGTAGCTACGAGCAGTACTTC.

This rearrangement joins TRBV9 to TRBJ2-3; 13 nucleotides match TRBD2. J lost 2 bases, V lost 2 bases, and 5 bases had no gene match. The germline CDR1 and CDR2 sequences are SGDLS and YYNGEE. This CDR3 is built from 17 residues. The CDR3 sequence is CASSVGLAGAPTDTQYF. In DNA form, the CDR3 reads TGTGCCAGCAGCGTTGGACTAGCGGGGGCCCCCACAGATACGCAGTATTTT.

This clone was counted a few times. This sequence joins TRBV15 and TRBJ1-3; D unclear. CDR1 and CDR2 from the germline V gene are LNHNV and YYDKDF (reference sequence). The CDR3 is 15 residues long. Trimming removed 4 bases at V and 0 bases at J, with 10 bases between. Written as DNA, the CDR3 is TGTGCCACCAGCACCCTACGATTCTCTGGAAACACCATATATTTT. Amino acid sequence: CATSTLRFSGNTIYF. Variable domain in full (rest from reference TRBV15 and TRBJ1-3): DAMVIQNPRYQVTQFGKPVTLSCSQTLNHNVMYWYQQKSSQAPKLLFHYYDKDFNNEADTPDNFQSRRPNTSFCFLDIRSPGLGDTAMYLCATSTLRFSGNTIYFGEGSWLTVV.

This clone was found many times. V gene TRBV11-3 combines with J gene TRBJ1-2; D might be TRBD1 (6 bases). CDR1 is SGHNT, CDR2 YENEEA, per germline. The CDR3 consists of 17 residues. Deletions cut 3 bases from V and 6 bases from J, with 23 bases between. The chain's CDR3 is CASSLDRGGSPPHGYTF. CDR3 bases: TGTGCCAGCAGCTTGGATCGAGGGGGTTCCCCTCCCCATGGCTACACCTTC.

V is TRBV6-8 and J is TRBJ2-7, with 9 bases lining up with TRBD1. This CDR3 region has 16 residues. V was pared by 6 bases and J by 3 bases, with 12 bases of the junction left unmatched. CDR1 MNHGY and CDR2 SAAAGT come from the germline V gene. CDR3: CASSEGQGPGGYEQYF. The CDR3 nucleotides are TGTGCCAGCAGCGAGGGACAGGGACCAGGGGGCTACGAGCAGTACTTC.

By frequency in the sample, this clone is large. The V and J genes are TRBV6-8 and TRBJ2-3; 8 bases align to TRBD1. J lost 0 bases, V lost 5 bases, and 4 bases had no gene match. The CDR3 is 15 amino acids. Per germline, CDR1 MNHGY and CDR2 SAAAGT. CDR3 protein: CASSVGTGSTDTQYF. The DNA of the CDR3 is TGTGCCAGCAGTGTCGGGACAGGTAGCACAGATACGCAGTATTTT.

This clone was observed a few times. The chain combines TRBV19 with TRBJ2-5, with D perhaps being TRBD1 or TRBD2 (6 bases each). Trimming removed 6 bases at V and 4 bases at J, with 15 bases between. The germline CDR1 and CDR2 sequences are LNHDA and SQIVND (reference sequence). This CDR3 comprises 14 residues. The DNA of the CDR3 is TGTGCCAGTAGCGCCGTAGGGGGGATAGAGACCCAGTACTTC. It yields the protein CASSAVGGIETQYF.

Within the sample, this clone is medium-sized (0.01 to 0.1%). This rearrangement joins TRBV9 to TRBJ2-7; 10 bases map to TRBD2. CDR1 SGDLS and CDR2 YYNGEE come from the germline V gene. The CDR3 runs to 13 residues. The CDR3 is CGGLAGVTYEQYF. The CDR3 nucleotides read TGTGGAGGGCTAGCGGGGGTTACCTACGAGCAGTACTTC.

This clone was seen a handful of times. The V and J genes are TRBV30 and TRBJ1-1; D uncertain. CDR3 length: 12 residues. CDR1 and CDR2 (germline): GTSNPN, SVGIG (reference sequence). Trimming cost V 5 bases and J 10 bases, with 17 bases left between them. The CDR3 here is CAWPGPYGRAFF. For the CDR3, the DNA is TGTGCCTGGCCCGGGCCCTACGGGAGAGCTTTCTTT.